This passage covers 28 T cell receptor beta chains from one sample sequenced in a study of T-cell reconstitution after alpha-beta-depleted transplantation in children. For TCRbeta, the library was prepared with unique molecular identifiers. In TCRdb, the PCR reads were re-called with MiXCR into one record per CDR3 protein. The sample shows around 340,000 distinct CDR3 sequences, about an eighth of them seen only once. Sample: PBMCs, taken from the stem cell graft. Receptors originate from a human donor who donated a stem cell graft to a child with Fanconi anemia.

This clonotype was seen at least ten times. The chain uses TRBV6-5 and TRBJ2-5, with 8 bases identical to TRBD2. This CDR3 region has 16 residues. With V trimmed by 5 bases and J by 5 bases, 13 bases remained unmatched. Germline CDR1 reads MNHEY; CDR2 reads SVGAGI. This chain's CDR3 is CASSPSSSGGQETQYF. The DNA for the CDR3 is TGTGCCAGCAGTCCGTCCTCGTCGGGGGGGCAGGAGACCCAGTACTTC.

The chain recombines TRBV11-2 with TRBJ2-7; D is perhaps TRBD1 or TRBD2 (5 bases each). V gave up 3 bases and J gave up 6 bases, with 9 bases separating them. The CDR3 extends over 12 amino acids. The V gene's germline CDR1 is SGHAT and CDR2 FQNNGV. CDR3 residues: CASSFPGREQYV. CDR3 DNA: TGTGCCAGCAGCTTCCCGGGGCGCGAGCAGTACGTC.

This clonotype occurred a few times. The chain is built from TRBV11-2 and TRBJ1-2, with a weak D call TRBD1 (5 bases). The CDR3 runs to 14 residues. Germline V CDR1 and CDR2: SGHAT, FQNNGV. The germline V and J ends were trimmed by 8 bases and 8 bases, with 21 bases remaining between them. The CDR3 region is CASSFMGPRGGYTF. CDR3 in DNA: TGTGCCAGCTCCTTTATGGGACCGCGTGGAGGCTACACCTTC. Full variable domain (rest looked up from reference TRBV11-2 and TRBJ1-2): EAGVAQSPRYKIIEKRQSVAFWCNPISGHATLYWYQQILGQGPKLLIQFQNNGVVDDSQLPKDRFSAERLKGVDSTLKIQPAKLEDSAVYLCASSFMGPRGGYTFGSGTRLTVV.

This clonotype has at least ten counts. This chain connects TRBV20-1 to TRBJ2-1; perhaps TRBD1 as D (7 bases). Germline CDR1 and CDR2: DFQATT and SNEGSKA (reference sequence). This CDR3 region has 13 residues. Trimming pared 0 bases from V and 11 bases from J, leaving 14 bases between. The CDR3 nucleotides read TGCAGTGCTAGAGAGGACAGGACTACCCAGCAGTTCTTC. It translates to CSAREDRTTQQFF.

This clonotype was counted ten times or more. The chain joins TRBV20-1 to TRBJ2-7, with 10 bases fitting TRBD1. Unmatched junction bases numbered 8, after V lost 6 bases and J lost 3 bases. The germline CDR1 and CDR2 sequences are DFQATT and SNEGSKA (reference sequence). This CDR3 has 14 residues. DNA for the CDR3: TGCAGTGCCCGATCCGGGACAGGGGTCTACGAGCAGTACTTC. Translated, it gives CSARSGTGVYEQYF.

The chain carries TRBV10-1 and TRBJ1-4; D may be TRBD1 (5 bases). The V and J ends lost 2 bases and 10 bases respectively, with 11 bases between them. The germline CDR1 and CDR2 sequences are WNHNN and SYGVQD (reference sequence). This CDR3 has 13 amino acids. This chain's CDR3 is CASSEDLRGKLFF. DNA for the CDR3: TGCGCCAGCAGTGAGGACCTAAGGGGAAAACTGTTTTTT.

The V gene is TRBV9, the J gene TRBJ1-3; D unclear. Looked up from germline, CDR1 is SGDLS and CDR2 is YYNGEE. The V end was cut by 0 bases, the J end by 3 bases, with 7 bases between. The CDR3 is made up of 14 amino acids. The CDR3 DNA reads as TGTGCCAGCAGCGTAGGAACAGTTGGAAACACCATATATTTT. Amino acid sequence: CASSVGTVGNTIYF.

The chain is built from TRBV11-1 and TRBJ2-7, with 10 bases fitting TRBD1. J lost 6 bases, V lost 5 bases, and 13 bases had no gene match. The CDR3 is made up of 16 amino acids. Looked up from germline, CDR1 is SGHAT and CDR2 is FQDESV (reference sequence). The CDR3 protein is CASSRRLGQGGREQYF. CDR3 nucleotides: TGTGCCAGCAGCCGGCGGCTCGGACAGGGGGGTCGCGAGCAGTACTTC.

This clonotype was seen a few times. The CDR3 sequence: CSAGQGAHEQYF. CDR3 DNA: TGCAGCGCCGGACAGGGGGCGCACGAGCAGTACTTC. This rearrangement joins TRBV29-1 to TRBJ2-7, with TRBD1 matching 11 bases. Germline V lookup: CDR1 SQVTM, CDR2 ANQGSEA. This CDR3 is built from 12 residues. The V segment lost 7 bases and the J segment 5 bases; nucleotides outside the gene matches: 4.

This clonotype was counted a few times. DNA for the CDR3: TGTGCCAGTTCGAGACAGGGGTTTTACGAGCAGTACTTC. It is translated as CASSRQGFYEQYF. This chain links TRBV19 with TRBJ2-7; 8 bases match TRBD1. The germline V gene has CDR1 LNHDA and CDR2 SQIVND (reference sequence). This CDR3 contains 13 residues. V gave up 8 bases and J gave up 4 bases; unmatched junction bases: 7.

The chain carries TRBV6-2 or TRBV6-3 and TRBJ2-7; 9 positions match TRBD2. CDR1 and CDR2 from the germline V gene are MNHEY and SVGEGT. V was pared by 5 bases and J by 0 bases, with 8 bases of the junction left unmatched. This CDR3 has 16 residues. The CDR3 DNA is TGTGCCAGCAGTCCGGCGAGCGGGGGGTACTCCTACGAGCAGTACTTC. This codes for CASSPASGGYSYEQYF.

The chain has TRBV27 and TRBJ2-7; tentative D call: TRBD2 (6 bases). The CDR3 length is 15 residues. V lost 5 bases and J 2 bases, leaving 16 bases between the germline ends. Germline CDR1 is MNHEY and CDR2 is SMNVEV (reference sequence). Here the CDR3 DNA reads TGTGCCAGCAGTCCCACGGTCGGGGGAACCTACGAGCAGTACTTC. This gives the protein CASSPTVGGTYEQYF.

The chain joins TRBV10-3 to TRBJ1-5; the D gene is possibly TRBD1 (6 bases). The V end lost 2 bases, the J end lost 3 bases, and 14 bases lay between the germline ends. The CDR3 runs 16 residues. CDR1 and CDR2 from the germline V gene are ENHRY and SYGVKD. The CDR3 DNA follows: TGTGCCATCAGTGAGCTGGCAGGGGAGGACAATCAGCCCCAGCATTTT. This translates into CAISELAGEDNQPQHF.

At least ten counts were recorded for this clonotype. This chain links TRBV9 with TRBJ1-1; 8 nucleotides line up with TRBD1. V dropped 5 bases and J dropped 3; count of bases not matched to a gene: 12. Germline-derived CDR1 and CDR2 are SGDLS and YYNGEE. The CDR3 loop spans 16 amino acids. CDR3 region: CASRPPQGQVDTEAFF. The CDR3 DNA reads as TGTGCCAGCAGACCACCTCAGGGACAGGTTGACACTGAAGCTTTCTTT.

The J gene is TRBJ2-5, the V gene TRBV5-4, with D possibly being TRBD1 (5 bases). The V end was cut by 4 bases, the J end by 4 bases, with 20 bases between. The CDR3 runs 16 residues. Germline V gives CDR1 SGHNT, CDR2 YYREEE (reference sequence). CDR3 DNA: TGTGCCAGCAGCCTTGGGGCAGGGAAACAATTAGAGACCCAGTACTTC. Translation: CASSLGAGKQLETQYF.

The chain recombines TRBV7-9 with TRBJ1-2; D gene uncertain. Germline CDR1 reads SEHNR; CDR2 reads FQNEAQ (reference sequence). This CDR3 comprises 15 residues. Trimming cost V 5 bases and J 4 bases, with 17 bases left between them. The CDR3 reads CASSNDLEGIYGYTF. The CDR3 region has the DNA TGTGCCAGCAGCAACGACCTTGAGGGAATCTATGGCTACACCTTC.

The chain is built from TRBV5-1 and TRBJ2-5; 10 nucleotides align to TRBD2. Trimming at V came to 6 bases and at J to 1 base, leaving 6 bases not matched to a gene. Germline CDR1 is SGHRS and CDR2 is YFSETQ. This CDR3 has 15 residues. The CDR3 bases are TGCGCCAGCAAACCCCTAGCGGGGGCCCAAGAGACCCAGTACTTC. This sequence encodes CASKPLAGAQETQYF.

Only a few counts were recorded for this clonotype. The V and J genes are TRBV7-2 and TRBJ2-2, with a possible D match to TRBD2 (5 bases). The V end lost 2 bases, the J end lost 6 bases, and 13 bases lay between the germline ends. This CDR3 region has 15 residues. Germline CDR1 is SGHTA and CDR2 is FQGNSA. The CDR3 region has the DNA TGTGCCAGCAGCTTAATTGGCTTCGGGGCCGGGGAGCTGTTTTTT. Translating gives CASSLIGFGAGELFF.

This clonotype was picked up a small number of times. The chain joins TRBV20-1 to TRBJ1-5, with D tentatively TRBD1 (5 bases). Per the germline V gene, CDR1 is DFQATT and CDR2 is SNEGSKA (reference sequence). The CDR3 is 15 residues long. V was clipped by 0 bases and J by 6 bases, with 15 bases between them. CDR3 in amino acids: CSARDWQGGGQPQHF. In DNA form, the CDR3 reads TGCAGTGCTAGAGATTGGCAGGGCGGGGGTCAGCCCCAGCATTTT.

This clonotype was seen repeatedly, ten times or more. The chain couples TRBV18 to TRBJ2-1, with a weak D call TRBD2 (6 bases). With 1 base removed from V and 4 bases from J, the gap between germline ends came to 8 bases. In germline, CDR1 is KGHSH, CDR2 LQKENI. There are 14 residues in the CDR3. CDR3 sequence reads: CASSPLAEYNEQFF. CDR3 DNA: TGTGCCAGCTCACCACTAGCGGAATACAATGAGCAGTTCTTC.

The table lists this clonotype with many counts. The chain links TRBV28 to TRBJ2-7, with a weak D call TRBD1 (5 bases). This CDR3 has 13 residues. Germline CDR1 and CDR2: MDHEN and SYDVKM. V was shortened by 5 bases and J by 3 bases, with 11 bases between the two germline ends. This CDR3 reads CASSVTGNYEQYV. The CDR3 coding sequence is TGTGCCAGCAGTGTCACAGGAAACTACGAGCAGTACGTC.

This clonotype was recorded only once. This rearrangement joins TRBV7-6 to TRBJ2-1, with D unclear. Germline CDR1 is SGHVS and CDR2 is FNYEAQ. The CDR3 has 16 amino acids. V was cut by 1 base and J by 0 bases, with 10 bases left in between. CDR3 in DNA: TGTGCCAGCAGCTTAGTAGCTCGGAGCTCCTACAATGAGCAGTTCTTC. This sequence encodes CASSLVARSSYNEQFF.

Regarding this clonotype: This may come from a read error, since a much larger clone is one base off. The chain couples TRBV6-1 to TRBJ1-2; the match to TRBD1 covers 11 bases. V gave up 7 bases and J gave up 4 bases; unmatched junction bases: 8. Germline V gene lookup returns CDR1 MNHNS and CDR2 SASEGT. The CDR3 has 15 amino acids. The CDR3 reads CASIFGTGGTYGYTF. The CDR3 DNA sequence: TGTGCCAGCATATTCGGGACAGGGGGTACCTATGGCTACACCTTC.

The table lists this clonotype with a few counts. The V call is TRBV20-1, the J call TRBJ2-7; D tentatively fits TRBD1 or TRBD2 (6 bases each). The germline V and J ends were trimmed by 0 bases and 0 bases, with 15 bases remaining between them. Germline assignment: CDR1 DFQATT and CDR2 SNEGSKA (reference sequence). CDR3 length equals 16 residues. Here the CDR3 DNA reads TGCAGTGCTAGAGACACCTTCCGGGGGCTCTCCTACGAGCAGTACTTC. Its protein product is CSARDTFRGLSYEQYF.

The V gene is TRBV7-2, the J gene TRBJ2-3; D not resolved. Trimming left V 3 bases short and J 2 bases short, with 3 bases between. The CDR3 contains 12 residues. Germline-derived CDR1 and CDR2 are SGHTA and FQGNSA. The CDR3 sequence is CASSFFTDTQYF. CDR3 in DNA: TGTGCCAGCAGCTTCTTCACAGATACGCAGTATTTT.

This clonotype was counted between two and nine times. The rearrangement links TRBV12-3 or TRBV12-4 to TRBJ1-5; D gene uncertain. The CDR3 has 14 residues. V was pared by 2 bases and J by 5 bases, with 10 bases between. CDR3 loop: CASSLIEGDQPQHF. The CDR3 region has the DNA TGTGCCAGCAGTTTAATAGAGGGCGATCAGCCCCAGCATTTT.

This clonotype was recorded many times. The J gene is TRBJ2-3, the V gene TRBV28; 7 bases line up with TRBD2. The CDR3 spans 16 residues. The trim removed 6 bases at V and 2 bases at J, leaving 11 bases unmatched. CDR1 is MDHEN and CDR2 is SYDVKM in the germline V gene. DNA for the CDR3: TGTGCCAGCAGACCAATGGGCGGGGGTAACACAGATACGCAGTATTTT. Translating gives CASRPMGGGNTDTQYF.

In this sample, this clonotype turned up a few times. This sequence joins TRBV4-3 and TRBJ2-2, with 12 bases fitting TRBD2. CDR1 and CDR2 (germline): LGHNA, YSLEER. Germline trimming cut 1 base from V and 4 bases from J; bases unmatched to any gene: 10. This CDR3 is built from 19 residues. CDR3 nucleotides: TGCGCCAGCAGCCAAGGATCCCTAGCGGGGGGGCCGATCACCGGGGAGCTGTTTTTT. It yields the protein CASSQGSLAGGPITGELFF.